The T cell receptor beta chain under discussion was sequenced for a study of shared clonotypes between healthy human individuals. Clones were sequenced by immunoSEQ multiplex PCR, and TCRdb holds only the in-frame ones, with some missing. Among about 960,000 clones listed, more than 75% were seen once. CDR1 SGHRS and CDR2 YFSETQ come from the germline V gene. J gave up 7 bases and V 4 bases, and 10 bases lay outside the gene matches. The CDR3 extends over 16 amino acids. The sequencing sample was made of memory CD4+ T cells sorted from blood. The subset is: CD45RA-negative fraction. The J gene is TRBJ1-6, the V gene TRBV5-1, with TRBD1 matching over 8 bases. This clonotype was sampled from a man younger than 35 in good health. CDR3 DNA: TGCGCCAGCAGCCCCAGGACAGGGCCGATGAATTCACCCCTCCACTTT. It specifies CASSPRTGPMNSPLHF.